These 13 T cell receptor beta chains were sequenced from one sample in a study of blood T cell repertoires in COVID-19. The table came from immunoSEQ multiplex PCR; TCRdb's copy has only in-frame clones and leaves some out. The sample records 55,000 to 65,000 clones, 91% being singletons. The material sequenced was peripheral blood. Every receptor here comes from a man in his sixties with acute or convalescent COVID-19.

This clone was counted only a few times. The CDR3 is CASSLRQAIDTEAFF. CDR3 DNA sequence: TGTGCCAGCAGCCTCAGACAGGCGATAGACACTGAAGCTTTCTTT. The rearrangement uses TRBV7-9 and TRBJ1-1; D perhaps matches TRBD1 (6 bases). The CDR3 contains 15 residues. The germline V gene encodes CDR1 SEHNR and CDR2 FQNEAQ (reference sequence). V was trimmed by 5 bases and J by 3 bases, leaving 16 bases between them.

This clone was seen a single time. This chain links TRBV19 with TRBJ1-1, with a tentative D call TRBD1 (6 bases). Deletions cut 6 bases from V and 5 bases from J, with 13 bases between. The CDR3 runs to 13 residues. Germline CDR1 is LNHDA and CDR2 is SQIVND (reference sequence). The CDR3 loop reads CASSDLRGTEAFF. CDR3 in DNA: TGTGCCAGTAGCGACTTGAGGGGGACTGAAGCTTTCTTT. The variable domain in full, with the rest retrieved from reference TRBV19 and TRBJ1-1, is DGGITQSPKYLFRKEGQNVTLSCEQNLNHDAMYWYRQDPGQGLRLIYYSQIVNDFQKGDIAEGYSVSREKKESFPLTVTSAQKNPTAFYLCASSDLRGTEAFFGQGTRLTVV.

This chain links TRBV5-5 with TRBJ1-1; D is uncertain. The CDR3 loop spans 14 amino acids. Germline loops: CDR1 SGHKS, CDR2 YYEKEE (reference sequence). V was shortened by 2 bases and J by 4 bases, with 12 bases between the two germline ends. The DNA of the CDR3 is TGTGCCAGCAGCTTTACTCGGGAAGGCACTGAAGCTTTCTTT. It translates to CASSFTREGTEAFF.

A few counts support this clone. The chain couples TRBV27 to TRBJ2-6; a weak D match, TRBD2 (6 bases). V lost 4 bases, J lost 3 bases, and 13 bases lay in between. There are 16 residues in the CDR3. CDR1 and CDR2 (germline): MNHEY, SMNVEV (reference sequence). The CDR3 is CASSSRDLFGANVLTF. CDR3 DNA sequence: TGTGCCAGCAGTTCCCGGGACTTATTTGGGGCCAACGTCCTGACTTTC.

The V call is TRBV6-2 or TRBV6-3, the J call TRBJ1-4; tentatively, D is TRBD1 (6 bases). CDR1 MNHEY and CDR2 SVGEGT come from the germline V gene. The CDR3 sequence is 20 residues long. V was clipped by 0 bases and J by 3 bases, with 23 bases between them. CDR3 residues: CASSYSIVALQGTANEKLFF. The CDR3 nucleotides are TGTGCCAGCAGTTACTCTATCGTCGCTTTACAGGGTACGGCTAATGAAAAACTGTTTTTT.

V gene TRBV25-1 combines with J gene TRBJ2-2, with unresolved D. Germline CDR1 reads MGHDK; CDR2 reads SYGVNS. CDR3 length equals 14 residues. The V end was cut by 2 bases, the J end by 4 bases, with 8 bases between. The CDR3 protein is CASSEPIGTGELFF. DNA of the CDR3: TGTGCCAGCAGTGAACCTATTGGCACCGGGGAGCTGTTTTTT. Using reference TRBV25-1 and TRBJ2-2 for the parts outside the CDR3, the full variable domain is EADIYQTPRYLVIGTGKKITLECSQTMGHDKMYWYQQDPGMELHLIHYSYGVNSTEKGDLSSESTVSRIRTEHFPLTLESARPSHTSQYLCASSEPIGTGELFFGEGSRLTVL.

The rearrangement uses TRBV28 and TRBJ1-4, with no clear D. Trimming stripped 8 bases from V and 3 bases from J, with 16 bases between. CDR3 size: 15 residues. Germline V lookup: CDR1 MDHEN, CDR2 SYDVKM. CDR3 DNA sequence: TGTGCCAGCTGGAGTCCCACGGTGGCTAATGAAAAACTGTTTTTT. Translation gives CASWSPTVANEKLFF.

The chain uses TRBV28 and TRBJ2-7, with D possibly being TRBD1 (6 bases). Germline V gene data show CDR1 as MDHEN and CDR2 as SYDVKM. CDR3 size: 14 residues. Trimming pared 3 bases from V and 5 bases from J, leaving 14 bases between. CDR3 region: CASSLSDRLNEQYF. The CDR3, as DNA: TGTGCCAGCAGTTTGTCGGACAGATTAAACGAGCAGTACTTC.

The CDR3 protein is CASSTGQGEQPQHF. The CDR3 bases are TGTGCCAGTAGTACGGGACAGGGGGAACAGCCCCAGCATTTT. The V and J genes are TRBV19 and TRBJ1-5, with 11 bases fitting TRBD1. Trimming cost V 4 bases and J 7 bases; bases outside gene matches: 3. The CDR3 is made up of 14 amino acids. The germline V gene has CDR1 LNHDA and CDR2 SQIVND (reference sequence).

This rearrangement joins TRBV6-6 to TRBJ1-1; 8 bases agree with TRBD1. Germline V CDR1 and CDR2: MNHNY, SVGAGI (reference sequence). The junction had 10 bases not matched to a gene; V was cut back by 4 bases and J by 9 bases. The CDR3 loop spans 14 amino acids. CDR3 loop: CASSSGQASVKAFF. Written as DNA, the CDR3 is TGTGCCAGCAGTTCGGGACAGGCGAGCGTGAAAGCTTTCTTT.

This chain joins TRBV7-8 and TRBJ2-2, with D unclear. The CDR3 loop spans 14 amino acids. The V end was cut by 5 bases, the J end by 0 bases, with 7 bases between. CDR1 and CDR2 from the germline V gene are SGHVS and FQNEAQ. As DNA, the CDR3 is TGTGCCAGCAGCGCTTACACGAACACCGGGGAGCTGTTTTTT. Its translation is CASSAYTNTGELFF. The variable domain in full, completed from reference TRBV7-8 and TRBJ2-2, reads GAGVSQSPRYKVAKRGQDVALRCDPISGHVSLFWYQQALGQGPEFLTYFQNEAQLDKSGLPSDRFFAERPEGSVSTLKIQRTQQEDSAVYLCASSAYTNTGELFFGEGSRLTVL.

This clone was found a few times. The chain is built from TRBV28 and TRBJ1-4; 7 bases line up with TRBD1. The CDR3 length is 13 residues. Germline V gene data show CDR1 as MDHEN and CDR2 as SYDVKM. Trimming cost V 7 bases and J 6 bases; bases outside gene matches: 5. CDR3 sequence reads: CASMGQSDEKLFF. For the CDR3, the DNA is TGTGCCAGCATGGGACAGTCTGATGAAAAACTGTTTTTT.

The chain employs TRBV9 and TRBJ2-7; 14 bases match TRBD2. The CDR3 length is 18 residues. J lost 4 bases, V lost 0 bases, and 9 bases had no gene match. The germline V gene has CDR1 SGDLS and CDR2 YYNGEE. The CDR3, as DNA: TGTGCCAGCAGCGTAGCCAGGCCGACTAGCGGGAGGGTATACGAGCAGTACTTC. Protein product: CASSVARPTSGRVYEQYF.